The 5 T cell receptor beta chains in this list originate from one sample, sequenced in a study of T cell changes during pregnancy in multiple sclerosis (dated by TCRdb to between 2019 and 2020). Library preparation employed the immunoSEQ multiplex PCR assay. TCRdb obtained this table from immuneACCESS and retained in-frame rearrangements with V and J assigned. These tables miss some clones; where compared with another copy, unresolved V genes account for less than half of the shortfall, and the remainder is unexplained. The sample includes 43,000 or so clones, with roughly 93% observed a single time. About 1.5% of the sample goes to the ten largest clones. The specimen sequenced was PBMCs (not recorded whether the cells were cultured). Receptors originate from a female donor with multiple sclerosis, enrolled in a pregnancy study.

The CDR3 DNA follows: TGTGCCAGCAGTGAAGCCGTAGAGACCCAGTACTTC. Its translation is CASSEAVETQYF. The chain has TRBV6-1 and TRBJ2-5; unclear D gene. From germline, CDR1 is MNHNS and CDR2 SASEGT. Trimming stripped 0 bases from V and 4 bases from J, with 3 bases between. This CDR3 region has 12 residues.

The chain employs TRBV13 and TRBJ1-1; D is unclear. The ends were cut back, 0 bases at V and 1 base at J, with 6 bases in the middle. CDR3 size: 14 residues. Germline V gene lookup returns CDR1 PRHDT and CDR2 FYEKMQ (reference sequence). CDR3 nucleotide sequence: TGTGCCAGCAGCTTAGGGGGAGAGAACACTGAAGCTTTCTTT. Protein: CASSLGGENTEAFF.

J is TRBJ2-4 and V is TRBV4-3; 8 bases align to TRBD2. The length of the CDR3 is 17 residues. The J segment lost 7 bases and the V segment lost 3 bases, leaving 14 bases of the junction unmatched. Germline-derived CDR1 and CDR2 are LGHNA and YSLEER. In DNA, the CDR3 is TGCGCCAGCAGCCATTCCGCCTTCGGGGGGGAGAGGAACATTCAGTACTTC. It is translated as CASSHSAFGGERNIQYF.

This sequence joins TRBV5-1 and TRBJ2-7; no reliable D call. Trimming took off 0 bases at V and 3 bases at J, with 7 bases between the two ends. The germline V gene has CDR1 SGHRS and CDR2 YFSETQ. This CDR3 contains 13 residues. This chain's CDR3 is CASSLGRSYEQYF. CDR3 in DNA: TGCGCCAGCAGCTTGGGACGGAGCTACGAGCAGTACTTC.

V usage is TRBV6-6 and J usage is TRBJ2-7; D is unresolved. The germline CDR1 and CDR2 sequences are MNHNY and SVGAGI (reference sequence). CDR3 length equals 13 residues. With 8 bases removed from V and 1 base from J, the gap between germline ends came to 12 bases. The CDR3 is CASSPAQSYEQYF. The CDR3 DNA is TGTGCCAGCTCCCCAGCCCAGTCCTACGAGCAGTACTTC.